This T cell receptor (beta chain) originates from a study of spatial heterogeneity in lung cancer. Study-level information: Sequencing consistently turned up more beta-chain sequences than alpha-chain sequences.

The sample's time point: sample taken at primary tumor resection. The input material, whole RNA from tumor, nontumor lung or frozen PBMC, was sequenced unsorted. By share, this clonotype counts as medium-sized. TCRdb independently ran MiXCR on the 5' RACE reads; one entry per CDR3 protein. The data hold about 2,800 distinct CDR3 sequences, with almost 8% observed a single time. Sequencing used normal lung tissue next to the tumor, obtained at surgery. This clonotype was sampled from a male donor with early-stage non-small cell lung cancer.

CDR3 protein: CASSGDSARSDTGELFF. In DNA form, the CDR3 reads TGTGCCAGCAGTGGGGACTCGGCTAGGTCAGACACCGGGGAGCTGTTTTTT. The rearrangement links TRBV6-4 to TRBJ2-2; weak D call: TRBD2 (6 bases). Per germline, CDR1 MRHNA and CDR2 SNTAGT. The ends were cut back, 4 bases at V and 3 bases at J, with 18 bases in the middle. The CDR3 spans 17 residues.